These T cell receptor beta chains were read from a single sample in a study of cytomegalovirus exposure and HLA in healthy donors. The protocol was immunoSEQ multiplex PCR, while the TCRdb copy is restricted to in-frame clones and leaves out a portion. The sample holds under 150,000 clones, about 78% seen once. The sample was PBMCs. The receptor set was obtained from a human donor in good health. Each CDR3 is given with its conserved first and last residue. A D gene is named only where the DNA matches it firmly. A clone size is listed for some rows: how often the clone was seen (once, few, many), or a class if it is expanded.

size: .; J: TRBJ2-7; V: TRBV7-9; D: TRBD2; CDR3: CASSLTSSYEQYF; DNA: TGTGCCAGCAGCTTGACTAGCTCGTACGAGCAGTACTTC
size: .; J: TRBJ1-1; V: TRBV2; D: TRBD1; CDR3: CASSEWDRANTEAFF; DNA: TGTGCCAGCAGCGAGTGGGACAGAGCGAACACTGAAGCTTTCTTT
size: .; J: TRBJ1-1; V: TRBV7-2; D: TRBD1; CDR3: CASSLLPGQGGTEAFF; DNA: TGTGCCAGCAGCTTACTCCCCGGACAGGGTGGCACTGAAGCTTTCTTT
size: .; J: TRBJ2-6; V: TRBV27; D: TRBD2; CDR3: CASSFQGGNGANVLTF; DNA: TGTGCCAGCAGTTTCCAGGGAGGGAACGGGGCCAACGTCCTGACTTTC
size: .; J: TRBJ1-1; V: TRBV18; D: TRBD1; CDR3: CASSRTGGGEAFF; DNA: TGTGCCAGCTCACGCACAGGGGGAGGTGAAGCTTTCTTT
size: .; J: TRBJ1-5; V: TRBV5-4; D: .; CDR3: CASSERVGGPQHF; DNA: TGTGCCAGCAGCGAGCGAGTAGGGGGGCCCCAGCATTTT
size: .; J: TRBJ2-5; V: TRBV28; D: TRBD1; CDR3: CASNTGQGRQETQYF; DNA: TGTGCCAGTAACACGGGACAGGGGAGGCAAGAGACCCAGTACTTC
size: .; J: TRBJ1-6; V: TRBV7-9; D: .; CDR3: CASRRGGNNSPLHF; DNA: TGTGCCAGCAGAAGGGGCGGAAACAATTCACCCCTCCACTTT
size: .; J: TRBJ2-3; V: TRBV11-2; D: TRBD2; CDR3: CASSLLASGRTDTQYF; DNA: TGTGCCAGCAGCTTACTGGCTAGCGGGAGAACAGATACGCAGTATTTT
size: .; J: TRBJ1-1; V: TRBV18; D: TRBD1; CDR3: CASSPQGDEAFF; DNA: TGTGCCAGCTCACCTCAGGGGGATGAAGCTTTCTTT
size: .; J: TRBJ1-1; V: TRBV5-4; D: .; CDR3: CASSLHSGRAEAFF; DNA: TGTGCCAGCAGCTTGCATTCAGGGAGGGCTGAAGCTTTCTTT
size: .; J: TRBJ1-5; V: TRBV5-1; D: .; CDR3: CASSFDGGTQHF; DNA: TGCGCCAGCAGCTTCGACGGAGGAACCCAGCATTTT
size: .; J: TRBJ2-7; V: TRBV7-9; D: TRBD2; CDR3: CASSWGGLATYEQYF; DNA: TGTGCCAGCAGCTGGGGGGGACTAGCTACCTACGAGCAGTACTTC
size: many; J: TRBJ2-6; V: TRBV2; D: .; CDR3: CASTTGSGANVLTF; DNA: TGTGCCAGCACCACCGGCTCTGGGGCCAACGTCCTGACTTTC
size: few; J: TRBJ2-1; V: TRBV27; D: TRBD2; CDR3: CASSSLIAGGTYNEQFF; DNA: TGTGCCAGCAGTTCCCTCATAGCGGGGGGGACCTACAATGAGCAGTTCTTC
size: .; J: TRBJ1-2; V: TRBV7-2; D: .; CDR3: CASSLEIGVGGYTF; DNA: TGTGCCAGCAGCTTAGAGATCGGGGTAGGGGGCTACACCTTC
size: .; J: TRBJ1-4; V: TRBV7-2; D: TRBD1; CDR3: CASSRRDRDFPNEKLFF; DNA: TGTGCCAGCAGTCGCCGGGACAGGGATTTCCCTAATGAAAAACTGTTTTTT
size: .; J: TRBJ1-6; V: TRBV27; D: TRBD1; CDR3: CASRYRGLSSPLHF; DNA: TGTGCCAGCAGGTACAGGGGACTGAGTTCACCCCTCCACTTT
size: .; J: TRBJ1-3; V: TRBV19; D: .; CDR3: CASNGQGLSGNTIYF; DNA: TGTGCCAGTAATGGACAAGGCCTCTCTGGAAACACCATATATTTT
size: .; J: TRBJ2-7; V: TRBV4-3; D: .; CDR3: CASSQEGGAIFYEQYF; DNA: TGCGCCAGCAGCCAAGAAGGAGGGGCTATTTTCTACGAGCAGTACTTC
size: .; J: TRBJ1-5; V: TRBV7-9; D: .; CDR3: CSSSLVTGLGNQPQHF; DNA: TGTTCCAGCAGCTTAGTTACAGGGTTGGGCAATCAGCCCCAGCATTTT
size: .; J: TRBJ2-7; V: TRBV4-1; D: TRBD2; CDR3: CASSQDLGGRAGRGQYF; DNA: TGCGCCAGCAGCCAAGATCTAGGCGGGAGAGCGGGGAGAGGACAGTACTTC
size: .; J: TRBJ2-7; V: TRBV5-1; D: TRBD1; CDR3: CASSNFFGTEMPF; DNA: TGCGCCAGCAGTAATTTTTTTGGGACAGAAATGCCGTTC
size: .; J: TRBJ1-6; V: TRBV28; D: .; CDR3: CASSFRGSYNSPLHF; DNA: TGTGCCAGCAGTTTCAGGGGCTCCTATAATTCACCCCTCCACTTT
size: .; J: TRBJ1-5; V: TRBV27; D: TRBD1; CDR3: CASSRQGTSNQPQHF; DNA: TGTGCCAGCAGTCGACAGGGAACAAGCAATCAGCCCCAGCATTTT
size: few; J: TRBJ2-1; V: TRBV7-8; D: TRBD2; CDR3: CASSLLADYNEQFF; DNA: TGTGCCAGCAGCCTACTAGCGGACTACAATGAGCAGTTCTTC
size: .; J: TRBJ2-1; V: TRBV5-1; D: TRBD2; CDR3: CASSLVASGAYNEQFF; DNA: TGCGCCAGCAGCTTGGTGGCTAGCGGGGCCTACAATGAGCAGTTCTTC
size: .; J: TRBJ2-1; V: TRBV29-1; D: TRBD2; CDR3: CSVVLAGSYNEQFF; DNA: TGCAGCGTTGTACTAGCGGGTTCCTACAATGAGCAGTTCTTC
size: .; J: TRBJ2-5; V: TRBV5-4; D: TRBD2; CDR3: CASSRLAGAQETQYF; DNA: TGTGCCAGCAGCAGACTAGCGGGGGCGCAAGAGACCCAGTACTTC
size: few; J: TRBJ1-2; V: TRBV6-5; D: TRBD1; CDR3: CASSYLRTGGSYGYTF; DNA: TGTGCCAGCAGTTACCTACGGACAGGGGGCAGCTATGGCTACACCTTC
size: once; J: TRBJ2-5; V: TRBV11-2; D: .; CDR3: CASSLMPGYQETQYF; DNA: TGTGCCAGCAGCTTAATGCCAGGATACCAAGAGACCCAGTACTTC
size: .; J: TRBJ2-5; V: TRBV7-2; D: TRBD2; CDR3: CASSLEGTSGLGPQYF; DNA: TGTGCCAGCAGCTTAGAGGGGACTAGCGGCCTCGGGCCCCAGTACTTC
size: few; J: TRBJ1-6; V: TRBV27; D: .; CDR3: CASSLTPGGSDNSPLHF; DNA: TGTGCCAGCAGTTTAACCCCCGGGGGGTCAGATAATTCACCCCTCCACTTT
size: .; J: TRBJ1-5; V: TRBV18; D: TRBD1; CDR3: CASSLRDRDGPQHF; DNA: TGTGCCAGCTCCCTCCGGGACAGAGATGGGCCCCAGCATTTT
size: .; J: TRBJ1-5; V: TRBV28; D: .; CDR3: CASEDRSNQPQHF; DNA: TGTGCCAGCGAAGACAGGAGCAATCAGCCCCAGCATTTT
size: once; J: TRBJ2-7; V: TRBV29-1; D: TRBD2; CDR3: CSVKRGGPEQYF; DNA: TGCAGCGTGAAGCGGGGGGGCCCCGAGCAGTACTTC